These 30 T cell receptor beta chains share one sample of origin, sequenced in a study of T cell repertoires in cytomegalovirus infection. Which antigens these TCRs recognize remains unknown. TCRdb fed the reads into MiXCR, producing one record per CDR3 protein. The sample lists some 940,000 distinct CDR3 sequences; roughly 30% were seen once. Source: cultured CD8+ T cells from PBMCs, taken from culture after CMV antigen stimulation. These receptors were taken from a human donor in good health (CMV status not recorded). Some clones in this sample may be carry-over from other donors' samples.

This clonotype was observed a handful of times. The chain employs TRBV7-9 and TRBJ1-3; D is undetermined. CDR3 length equals 14 residues. The germline V gene encodes CDR1 SEHNR and CDR2 FQNEAQ (reference sequence). CDR3 DNA sequence: TGTGCGTTACTGGACGGTATCTCTGGAAACACCATATATTTT. This codes for CALLDGISGNTIYF. Drawing the rest from reference TRBV7-9 and TRBJ1-3, the complete variable domain is DTGVSQNPRHKITKRGQNVTFRCDPISEHNRLYWYRQTLGQGPEFLTYFQNEAQLEKSRLLSDRFSAERPKGSFSTLEIQRTEQGDSAMYLCALLDGISGNTIYFGEGSWLTVV.

The chain recombines TRBV13 with TRBJ2-5; weak D call: TRBD1 (6 bases). Trimming left V 5 bases short and J 4 bases short, with 8 bases between. The germline V gene has CDR1 PRHDT and CDR2 FYEKMQ (reference sequence). This CDR3 is 12 amino acids long. As DNA, the CDR3 is TGTGCCAGCAGCGGCAGGGGAGAGACCCAGTACTTC. Translation: CASSGRGETQYF.

This chain joins TRBV28 and TRBJ2-1; the D call may be TRBD1 or TRBD2 (5 bases each). Germline V gene data show CDR1 as MDHEN and CDR2 as SYDVKM. This CDR3 region has 12 residues. V gave up 8 bases and J gave up 8 bases, with 13 bases separating them. The CDR3 protein is CASEGPRDEQFF. CDR3 bases: TGTGCCAGCGAGGGACCCCGCGATGAGCAGTTCTTC.

The rearrangement joins TRBV19 to TRBJ1-5; D possibly corresponds to TRBD1 (5 bases). The V end lost 7 bases, the J end lost 5 bases, and 15 bases lay between the germline ends. Germline V CDR1 and CDR2: LNHDA, SQIVND (reference sequence). The CDR3 loop spans 14 amino acids. The CDR3 DNA follows: TGTGCCAGTAAAGAGGCCCAACAGGATCAGCCCCAGCATTTT. It encodes CASKEAQQDQPQHF.

This clonotype was detected a few times. The chain recombines TRBV20-1 with TRBJ2-5; tentatively, D is TRBD1 or TRBD2 (6 bases each). The ends were cut back, 6 bases at V and 3 bases at J, with 20 bases in the middle. There are 15 residues in the CDR3. Germline V gene sequence: CDR1 DFQATT, CDR2 SNEGSKA (reference sequence). The CDR3 is CSAPTPRRGEETQYF. The DNA of the CDR3 is TGCAGTGCGCCTACCCCAAGGAGGGGGGAAGAGACCCAGTACTTC.

This clonotype was observed a few times. The chain uses TRBV4-3 and TRBJ2-7; tentatively, D is TRBD2 (7 bases). CDR1 is LGHNA and CDR2 is YSLEER in the germline V gene. The ends were cut back, 1 base at V and 6 bases at J, with 16 bases in the middle. The CDR3 is 15 residues long. For the CDR3, the DNA is TGCGCCAGCAGCCAAGGGCTTACGGGGGGCAGCGAGCAGTACGTC. Its translation: CASSQGLTGGSEQYV.

The chain uses TRBV7-6 and TRBJ2-3; TRBD2 aligns across 7 bases. After removal of 6 bases from V and 2 bases from J, the junction contained 11 bases not matched to a gene. The germline V gene encodes CDR1 SGHVS and CDR2 FNYEAQ. The CDR3 contains 16 residues. CDR3 DNA sequence: TGTGCCAGCAGGGCGGGGGAGCGGGCCTTCACAGATACGCAGTATTTT. Amino acid sequence: CASRAGERAFTDTQYF.

Ten or more counts support this clonotype. V usage is TRBV7-8 and J usage is TRBJ1-1; D may be TRBD1 (5 bases). Germline V lookup: CDR1 SGHVS, CDR2 FQNEAQ. Trimming cost V 0 bases and J 1 base, with 12 bases left between them. This CDR3 spans 16 amino acids. This chain's CDR3 is CASSLAPGLENTEAFF. The CDR3 DNA reads TGTGCCAGCAGCTTAGCGCCGGGGCTGGAGAACACTGAAGCTTTCTTT.

V is TRBV7-9 and J is TRBJ2-5; maybe TRBD1 (6 bases). Germline CDR1 reads SEHNR; CDR2 reads FQNEAQ (reference sequence). Trimming pared 4 bases from V and 5 bases from J, leaving 23 bases between. This CDR3 is 17 amino acids long. Here the CDR3 reads CASSSTSDSRAWETQYF. The CDR3, as DNA: TGTGCCAGCAGCTCGACCTCGGACAGTAGGGCGTGGGAGACCCAGTACTTC.

This clonotype was counted only a few times. DNA of the CDR3: TGTGCCAACTGCGGGACGGATTTCTCCTACGAGCAGTACGTC. Residues: CANCGTDFSYEQYV. This rearrangement joins TRBV6-2 or TRBV6-3 to TRBJ2-7; tentatively, D is TRBD2 (6 bases). With 10 bases removed from V and 0 bases from J, the gap between germline ends came to 16 bases. The CDR3 sequence is 14 residues long. CDR1 and CDR2 (germline): MNHEY, SVGEGT.

V and J are TRBV20-1 and TRBJ1-4; D uncertain. The CDR3 is made up of 19 amino acids. V was pared by 0 bases and J by 2 bases, with 22 bases between. Germline V lookup: CDR1 DFQATT, CDR2 SNEGSKA (reference sequence). CDR3 nucleotides: TGCAGTGCTAGAGACATAATCCGGGCCCTGCGGAATACTAATGAAAAACTGTTTTTT. It codes for CSARDIIRALRNTNEKLFF.

This chain joins TRBV27 and TRBJ2-1; D gene unclear. CDR3 length: 14 residues. In germline, CDR1 is MNHEY, CDR2 SMNVEV (reference sequence). V shed 4 bases and J shed 5 bases, with 12 bases lying between them. The CDR3 sequence: CASSSRYWDNEQFF. The CDR3 DNA reads TGTGCCAGCAGTTCGAGGTATTGGGACAATGAGCAGTTCTTC.

V usage is TRBV5-6 and J usage is TRBJ1-2, with 10 bases fitting TRBD1. The CDR3 has 15 residues. J was trimmed by 1 base and V by 4 bases; bases with no gene match: 4. Germline V gene lookup returns CDR1 SGHDT and CDR2 YYEEEE. The CDR3 coding sequence is TGTGCCAGCAGCGGTGACAGGGGGCATAACTATGGCTACACCTTC. This codes for CASSGDRGHNYGYTF. Filled out from reference TRBV5-6 and TRBJ1-2, the complete variable domain reads DAGVTQSPTHLIKTRGQQVTLRCSPKSGHDTVSWYQQALGQGPQFIFQYYEEEERQRGNFPDRFSGHQFPNYSSELNVNALLLGDSALYLCASSGDRGHNYGYTFGSGTRLTVV.

This chain joins TRBV7-9 and TRBJ2-7; D may be TRBD2 (6 bases). V dropped 4 bases and J dropped 1 base, with 14 bases sitting between them. CDR3 length equals 15 residues. CDR1 is SEHNR, CDR2 FQNEAQ, per germline (reference sequence). CDR3 in amino acids: CASSSNTGRSYEQYF. As DNA, the CDR3 is TGTGCCAGCAGCTCGAATACCGGGAGATCCTACGAGCAGTACTTC. Together with reference TRBV7-9 and TRBJ2-7, the CDR3 gives the full variable domain: DTGVSQNPRHKITKRGQNVTFRCDPISEHNRLYWYRQTLGQGPEFLTYFQNEAQLEKSRLLSDRFSAERPKGSFSTLEIQRTEQGDSAMYLCASSSNTGRSYEQYFGPGTRLTVT.

This clonotype has more than one count but fewer than ten. The CDR3, as DNA: TGCGCCAGCAGCCAAGAAGGCCTTGTTAATTCACCCCTCCACTTT. Protein: CASSQEGLVNSPLHF. The gene calls are TRBV4-3 and TRBJ1-6, with unresolved D. The CDR3 loop spans 15 amino acids. Per germline, CDR1 LGHNA and CDR2 YSLEER. The V and J ends lost 0 bases and 6 bases respectively, with 9 bases between them.

In DNA form, the CDR3 reads TGTGCCAGCAGCTTGACTAGCGGGGGGGCTGACGAGCAGTACGTC. Amino acid sequence: CASSLTSGGADEQYV. V gene TRBV2 combines with J gene TRBJ2-7; TRBD2 agrees at 14 bases. The CDR3 runs 15 residues. J gave up 5 bases and V 6 bases, and 6 bases lay outside the gene matches. Germline lookup yields CDR1 SNHLY and CDR2 FYNNEI.

V and J are TRBV19 and TRBJ1-1; D perhaps matches TRBD1 (5 bases). Germline V CDR1 and CDR2: LNHDA, SQIVND (reference sequence). The CDR3 length is 14 residues. The ends were cut back, 9 bases at V and 3 bases at J, with 17 bases in the middle. Here the CDR3 reads CASDPFPGDTEAFF. The CDR3 DNA sequence: TGTGCCAGCGACCCTTTTCCGGGGGACACTGAAGCTTTCTTT.

The V gene is TRBV6-1, the J gene TRBJ2-7, with D maybe TRBD2 (5 bases). Deletions cut 1 base from V and 6 bases from J, with 19 bases between. The CDR3 runs 16 residues. Germline CDR1 and CDR2: MNHNS and SASEGT. As DNA, the CDR3 is TGTGCCAGCAGTGAAGACGATTGGGTGAGGGAAGGCGAGCAGTACGTC. Its protein product is CASSEDDWVREGEQYV.

Points on this clonotype: An end of the junction differs from the germline gene, which may be a read error. This rearrangement joins TRBV6-1 to TRBJ1-1; D uncertain. Germline values: CDR1 MNHNS, CDR2 SASEGT. This CDR3 has 12 residues. The CDR3 coding sequence is TGTGTCAGCTTCGTAGGCAACACTGAAGCTTTCTTT. This codes for CVSFVGNTEAFF.

V and J are TRBV2 and TRBJ2-7, with a possible D match to TRBD1 (6 bases). From germline, CDR1 is SNHLY and CDR2 FYNNEI. The CDR3 is 15 residues long. Trimming cost V 1 base and J 0 bases, with 10 bases left between them. CDR3 nucleotides: TGTGCCAGCAGTGAAGGACAGGCAATCTCCTACGAGCAGTACGTC. This sequence encodes CASSEGQAISYEQYV.

This clonotype was counted a few times. The V call is TRBV7-6, the J call TRBJ1-1; no reliable D call. Germline V gene lookup returns CDR1 SGHVS and CDR2 FNYEAQ. The CDR3 is 10 amino acids. The V and J ends lost 5 bases and 6 bases respectively, with 4 bases between them. The CDR3 protein is CASSRSEAFF. The CDR3, as DNA: TGTGCCAGCAGCCGATCTGAAGCTTTCTTT. Together with reference TRBV7-6 and TRBJ1-1, the CDR3 gives the full variable domain: GAGVSQSPRYKVTKRGQDVALRCDPISGHVSLYWYRQALGQGPEFLTYFNYEAQQDKSGLPNDRFSAERPEGSISTLTIQRTEQRDSAMYRCASSRSEAFFGQGTRLTVV.

This chain joins TRBV7-8 and TRBJ2-6; 7 bases match TRBD1. CDR3 length: 19 residues. Trimming took 3 bases from V and 0 from J; bases not matched to a gene: 11. Germline V gene lookup returns CDR1 SGHVS and CDR2 FQNEAQ. This chain's CDR3 is CASSLSRQGGDSGANVLTF. CDR3 in DNA: TGTGCCAGCAGCTTGTCCCGACAGGGTGGGGACTCTGGGGCCAACGTCCTGACTTTC.

The chain joins TRBV7-2 to TRBJ2-2; possibly TRBD2 for D (7 bases). Germline V gene sequence: CDR1 SGHTA, CDR2 FQGNSA. The CDR3 has 15 residues. Between the trimmed V and J ends, which lost 10 bases and 3 bases, there was a span of 18 bases. The CDR3 region is CAKHGGRGDTGELFF. The CDR3 bases are TGTGCCAAGCACGGGGGGCGGGGCGACACCGGGGAGCTGTTTTTT.

This sequence joins TRBV27 and TRBJ1-1; TRBD1 might be the D (5 bases). CDR1 is MNHEY, CDR2 SMNVEV, per germline (reference sequence). V was clipped by 2 bases and J by 6 bases, with 13 bases between them. This CDR3 has 14 amino acids. CDR3 loop: CASSLPRWGAEAFF. CDR3 in DNA: TGTGCCAGCAGTTTACCAAGATGGGGCGCTGAAGCTTTCTTT.

The sample holds a few counts of this clonotype. The CDR3 nucleotides read TGTGCCAGCGGACATGGGGCAGGACACTACAATGAGCAGTTCTTC. It codes for CASGHGAGHYNEQFF. The gene calls are TRBV6-1 and TRBJ2-1, with D possibly matching TRBD1 (5 bases). V was shortened by 8 bases and J by 3 bases, with 17 bases between the two germline ends. From germline, CDR1 is MNHNS and CDR2 SASEGT. The CDR3 has 15 amino acids.

The chain uses TRBV27 and TRBJ2-1; 7 bases line up with TRBD1. The germline CDR1 and CDR2 sequences are MNHEY and SMNVEV (reference sequence). The CDR3 runs 15 residues. J was trimmed by 5 bases and V by 4 bases; bases with no gene match: 8. CDR3 DNA: TGTGCCAGCAGTTCCCGACAGGGTGGTAACAATGAGCAGTTCTTC. Amino acids: CASSSRQGGNNEQFF.

This clonotype was counted between two and nine times. J is TRBJ2-3 and V is TRBV4-2; 8 positions agree with TRBD2. V was clipped by 0 bases and J by 3 bases; unmatched bases: 5. The CDR3 has 16 residues. Per germline, CDR1 LGHNA and CDR2 YNFKEQ. The CDR3 loop is CASSQEAGEGTDTQYF. In nucleotides, the CDR3 is TGTGCCAGCAGCCAAGAAGCGGGGGAAGGGACAGATACGCAGTATTTT.

V gene TRBV27 combines with J gene TRBJ2-3, with TRBD2 matching over 11 bases. Germline V lookup: CDR1 MNHEY, CDR2 SMNVEV (reference sequence). The CDR3 contains 17 residues. V was pared by 3 bases and J by 0 bases, with 5 bases of the junction left unmatched. In nucleotides, the CDR3 is TGTGCCAGCAGTTTTAGCGGGGGGGGAACTAGCACAGATACGCAGTATTTT. This sequence encodes CASSFSGGGTSTDTQYF.

At least ten counts were recorded for this clonotype. The V gene is TRBV6-6, the J gene TRBJ2-5; TRBD2 matches 9 bases. J lost 6 bases, V lost 2 bases, and 10 bases had no gene match. The length of the CDR3 is 16 residues. The germline V gene has CDR1 MNHNY and CDR2 SVGAGI (reference sequence). The CDR3 bases are TGTGCCAGCAGTTACATGATAGCGGGGGCGTCACAGACCCAGTACTTC. Amino acids: CASSYMIAGASQTQYF.

The J gene is TRBJ1-5, the V gene TRBV19; weak D call: TRBD1 (6 bases). Trimming stripped 5 bases from V and 9 bases from J, with 17 bases between. Germline loops: CDR1 LNHDA, CDR2 SQIVND (reference sequence). This CDR3 comprises 14 residues. The CDR3 DNA reads TGTGCCAGTAGTTATAGCGCGGGGGCTCGGCCCCAGCATTTT. Its protein is CASSYSAGARPQHF.